These 27 T cell receptor beta chains share one sample of origin, sequenced in a study of shared clonotypes between healthy human individuals. Positively selected for CCR7, the CD45RO-negative cells used as naive CD8 cells excluded terminally differentiated effector memory CD45RA+ cells. The data were produced by immunoSEQ multiplex PCR, yet TCRdb's version contains in-frame clones alone and is incomplete. The sample includes approximately 650,000 clones, over 95% of them seen just once. The specimen sequenced was naive CD8+ T cells sorted from blood. These receptors were obtained from a woman under 40 in good health.

The chain combines TRBV15 with TRBJ2-7; weak D call: TRBD1 (5 bases). Trimming pared 6 bases from V and 2 bases from J, leaving 20 bases between. The CDR3 spans 16 residues. Germline V gene data show CDR1 as LNHNV and CDR2 as YYDKDF (reference sequence). The CDR3 coding sequence is TGTGCCACCAGTTCTTCCCTAAGGGGCAGCCCCTACGAGCAGTACTTC. This gives the protein CATSSSLRGSPYEQYF.

The rearrangement uses TRBV25-1 and TRBJ2-7; D gene ambiguous. Trimming took 6 bases from V and 2 from J, leaving 11 bases between them. The CDR3 extends over 13 amino acids. The germline V gene has CDR1 MGHDK and CDR2 SYGVNS. CDR3 sequence: CASSIGSAYEQYF. The CDR3 DNA reads as TGTGCCAGCAGCATAGGGTCCGCCTACGAGCAGTACTTC.

J is TRBJ2-1 and V is TRBV7-9, with D possibly being TRBD1 (5 bases). This CDR3 comprises 16 residues. Germline V gives CDR1 SEHNR, CDR2 FQNEAQ (reference sequence). V was cut by 2 bases and J by 0 bases, with 11 bases left in between. The CDR3 DNA sequence: TGTGCCAGCAGCTTACAGGGCGCGAGCTCCTACAATGAGCAGTTCTTC. It translates to CASSLQGASSYNEQFF.

This chain links TRBV5-4 with TRBJ2-1, with D unresolved. Germline values: CDR1 SGHNT, CDR2 YYREEE (reference sequence). With 2 bases removed from V and 6 bases from J, the gap between germline ends came to 3 bases. This CDR3 region has 11 residues. CDR3: CASSFSNEQFF. CDR3 nucleotide sequence: TGTGCCAGCAGCTTTAGCAATGAGCAGTTCTTC.

The chain joins TRBV7-9 to TRBJ2-7; 10 bases are a match to TRBD1. CDR3 length: 19 amino acids. The V and J ends lost 4 bases and 5 bases, in that order; junction bases with no gene match: 20. CDR1 is SEHNR and CDR2 is FQNEAQ in the germline V gene (reference sequence). For the CDR3, the DNA is TGTGCCAGCAGCTCACCTGGGGCCCCGACTGGGACAGGGGTCGACGAGCAGTACTTC. It translates to CASSSPGAPTGTGVDEQYF.

V is TRBV27 and J is TRBJ2-7; 11 bases line up with TRBD1. The CDR3 extends over 14 amino acids. CDR1 is MNHEY, CDR2 SMNVEV, per germline (reference sequence). The trim removed 6 bases at V and 7 bases at J, leaving 8 bases unmatched. The CDR3 loop is CASSITGTGGEQYF. In DNA, the CDR3 is TGTGCCAGCAGCATTACCGGGACAGGGGGTGAGCAGTACTTC.

The V call is TRBV5-6, the J call TRBJ1-1, with 9 bases lining up with TRBD1. The CDR3 contains 15 residues. The V gene's germline CDR1 is SGHDT and CDR2 YYEEEE. J lost 4 bases, V lost 4 bases, and 8 bases had no gene match. Here the CDR3 reads CASSDRDRDGTEAFF. The DNA of the CDR3 is TGTGCCAGCAGCGACCGGGACAGGGATGGCACTGAAGCTTTCTTT. Filled out from reference TRBV5-6 and TRBJ1-1, the complete variable domain reads DAGVTQSPTHLIKTRGQQVTLRCSPKSGHDTVSWYQQALGQGPQFIFQYYEEEERQRGNFPDRFSGHQFPNYSSELNVNALLLGDSALYLCASSDRDRDGTEAFFGQGTRLTVV.

The chain carries TRBV9 and TRBJ1-2; weak D call: TRBD1 (5 bases). CDR3 length: 14 amino acids. Germline assignment: CDR1 SGDLS and CDR2 YYNGEE. Trimming took 0 bases from V and 4 from J, leaving 10 bases between them. CDR3 sequence reads: CASSVGRVTYGYTF. The CDR3 DNA follows: TGTGCCAGCAGCGTAGGCAGGGTGACCTATGGCTACACCTTC.

The rearrangement links TRBV25-1 to TRBJ1-6, with D hard to call. Trimming shortened V by 0 bases and J by 10 bases, and 10 bases separated the two germline ends. The germline CDR1 and CDR2 sequences are MGHDK and SYGVNS. This CDR3 spans 14 amino acids. The CDR3 nucleotides are TGTGCCAGCAGTGAATACCTTGGCCTATCACCCCTCCACTTT. Translated: CASSEYLGLSPLHF.

The chain links TRBV5-6 to TRBJ2-1; 13 positions match TRBD2. J gave up 10 bases and V 2 bases, and 6 bases lay outside the gene matches. The CDR3 is 15 residues long. The germline CDR1 and CDR2 sequences are SGHDT and YYEEEE. As DNA, the CDR3 is TGTGCCAGCAGCTTTGGGACTAGCGGGATATCCGAGCAGTTCTTC. This translates into CASSFGTSGISEQFF.

About this clone itself: This sample includes further DNA sequences coding for the same CDR3. The chain links TRBV7-8 to TRBJ2-7; TRBD1 might be the D (6 bases). Trimming removed 5 bases at V and 6 bases at J, with 11 bases between. The CDR3 is 12 amino acids. Per germline, CDR1 SGHVS and CDR2 FQNEAQ. The CDR3 bases are TGTGCCAGCAGCCCAACAGGGCCCGAGCAGTACTTC. Encoded protein: CASSPTGPEQYF.

The CDR3 reads CASSPRLAGTYEQYF. CDR3 sequence (DNA): TGTGCCAGCAGCCCTAGACTAGCGGGGACCTACGAGCAGTACTTC. The rearrangement joins TRBV5-6 to TRBJ2-7; 11 nucleotides align to TRBD2. CDR1 SGHDT and CDR2 YYEEEE come from the germline V gene. The junction had 5 bases not matched to a gene; V was cut back by 4 bases and J by 2 bases. The CDR3 runs to 15 residues.

The chain links TRBV19 to TRBJ2-7, with D tentatively TRBD1 (6 bases). The CDR3 runs to 11 residues. Trimming shortened V by 7 bases and J by 6 bases, and 10 bases separated the two germline ends. Germline values: CDR1 LNHDA, CDR2 SQIVND (reference sequence). In nucleotides, the CDR3 is TGTGCCAGTAAGTCAGGGGCCGAGCAGTACTTC. Protein sequence: CASKSGAEQYF.

About this clone itself: Distinct nucleotide sequences in the sample also encode this CDR3. The V and J genes are TRBV10-1 and TRBJ2-7; no clear D. From germline, CDR1 is WNHNN and CDR2 SYGVQD (reference sequence). The CDR3 length is 11 residues. Deletions cut 3 bases from V and 3 bases from J, with 3 bases between. The CDR3 here is CASSDGYEQYF. The CDR3, as DNA: TGCGCCAGCAGTGACGGCTACGAGCAGTACTTC.

V usage is TRBV27 and J usage is TRBJ2-3; D possibly corresponds to TRBD1 (6 bases). The CDR3 consists of 14 residues. V shed 4 bases and J shed 3 bases, with 11 bases lying between them. CDR1 MNHEY and CDR2 SMNVEV come from the germline V gene (reference sequence). CDR3 residues: CASSSQGLTDTQYF. The CDR3 DNA reads as TGTGCCAGCAGTTCCCAGGGGTTGACAGATACGCAGTATTTT.

The chain combines TRBV5-1 with TRBJ2-5; the match to TRBD1 covers 9 bases. There are 14 residues in the CDR3. The V gene end was trimmed by 3 bases and the J gene end by 5 bases; junction bases not matched to a gene: 5. Germline values: CDR1 SGHRS, CDR2 YFSETQ. The CDR3 DNA reads as TGCGCCAGCAGCTGGGACAGGGCGCGGGAGACCCAGTACTTC. Protein: CASSWDRARETQYF.

The chain links TRBV29-1 to TRBJ2-7; TRBD2 matches at 10 bases. The CDR3 runs to 14 residues. Germline assignment: CDR1 SQVTM and CDR2 ANQGSEA. V shed 4 bases and J 0 bases; nucleotides not matched to a gene: 3. CDR3 protein: CSVVGLAISYEQYF. In nucleotides, the CDR3 is TGCAGCGTTGTGGGACTAGCGATCTCCTACGAGCAGTACTTC.

In nucleotides, the CDR3 is TGCGCCAGCAGCTTTACTGGGCCCAACACCGGGGAGCTGTTTTTT. Its protein is CASSFTGPNTGELFF. The V gene is TRBV5-1, the J gene TRBJ2-2; D is uncertain. There are 15 residues in the CDR3. Trimming removed 2 bases from V and 2 bases from J, with 10 bases in between. Germline-derived CDR1 and CDR2 are SGHRS and YFSETQ.

The chain combines TRBV5-8 with TRBJ2-7; D possibly corresponds to TRBD1 (6 bases). Germline values: CDR1 SGHTS, CDR2 YDEGEE. Deletions cut 6 bases from V and 0 bases from J, with 13 bases between. The CDR3 runs 14 residues. The CDR3 loop reads CASTPRDTSYEQYF. The CDR3 DNA sequence: TGTGCCAGCACCCCGAGGGACACCTCCTACGAGCAGTACTTC.

This clone has just one count. This specimen includes other DNA sequences encoding the same CDR3. J is TRBJ2-7 and V is TRBV7-9; D ambiguous. The CDR3 has 12 amino acids. V was pared by 0 bases and J by 6 bases, with 6 bases between. Germline V gene data show CDR1 as SEHNR and CDR2 as FQNEAQ (reference sequence). The CDR3 DNA reads TGTGCCAGCAGCTTAGCCCTCAGCGAGCAGTACTTC. It is translated as CASSLALSEQYF.

This rearrangement joins TRBV10-3 to TRBJ2-1; TRBD2 aligns across 13 bases. Germline loops: CDR1 ENHRY, CDR2 SYGVKD. The CDR3 covers 17 residues. Trimming cost V 0 bases and J 3 bases; bases outside gene matches: 2. CDR3 sequence (DNA): TGTGCCATCAGTGAGTCGACTAGCGGGAGGAACTACAATGAGCAGTTCTTC. The encoded protein is CAISESTSGRNYNEQFF.

This clone was observed a single time. The rearrangement uses TRBV2 and TRBJ1-5; D may be TRBD1 (5 bases). V was shortened by 4 bases and J by 3 bases, with 13 bases between the two germline ends. Germline V gene lookup returns CDR1 SNHLY and CDR2 FYNNEI. This CDR3 comprises 15 residues. CDR3 region: CASSGPGTYNQPQHF. The CDR3 region has the DNA TGTGCCAGCAGTGGCCCCGGGACCTACAATCAGCCCCAGCATTTT.

The genes are TRBV5-6 and TRBJ2-5, with TRBD1 matching over 9 bases. Germline V gene sequence: CDR1 SGHDT, CDR2 YYEEEE. V gave up 3 bases and J gave up 5 bases; unmatched junction bases: 5. CDR3 length: 14 residues. The CDR3 loop is CASSSGQGQETQYF. The CDR3 nucleotides are TGTGCCAGCAGCTCCGGACAGGGGCAGGAGACCCAGTACTTC.

The rearrangement uses TRBV15 and TRBJ2-1; 9 positions agree with TRBD2. The CDR3 is 14 amino acids. V lost 3 bases to trimming and J lost 7 bases; unmatched junction nucleotides: 4. Germline loops: CDR1 LNHNV, CDR2 YYDKDF (reference sequence). Here the CDR3 reads CATSSSGSRNEQFF. The CDR3 DNA reads as TGTGCCACCAGCAGTAGCGGGAGTCGGAATGAGCAGTTCTTC.

A word on this clone: Other DNA sequences in this sample translate to the same CDR3. V and J are TRBV27 and TRBJ1-5; D may be TRBD1 (5 bases). Trimming cost V 2 bases and J 6 bases, with 8 bases left between them. Per germline, CDR1 MNHEY and CDR2 SMNVEV (reference sequence). The CDR3 consists of 13 residues. This CDR3 reads CASSLGTGQPQHF. CDR3 in DNA: TGTGCCAGCAGTTTAGGGACTGGTCAGCCCCAGCATTTT.

The V call is TRBV28, the J call TRBJ1-3; D gene uncertain. CDR1 is MDHEN, CDR2 SYDVKM, per germline. The CDR3 covers 16 residues. V was clipped by 6 bases and J by 4 bases, with 19 bases between them. CDR3 sequence (DNA): TGTGCCAGCAGCCCTCGTCCGGGATTGGGGGGAAACACCATATATTTT. Amino acid sequence: CASSPRPGLGGNTIYF.

The chain links TRBV11-2 to TRBJ2-1; 13 bases map to TRBD2. Germline values: CDR1 SGHAT, CDR2 FQNNGV. The CDR3 has 15 residues. V gave up 1 base and J gave up 10 bases; unmatched junction bases: 4. CDR3 DNA sequence: TGTGCCAGCAGCTTAGGGACTAGCGGGAGAAGGGAGCAGTTCTTC. It codes for CASSLGTSGRREQFF.